Listed here are 2 T cell receptor beta chains from one sample, sequenced in a study of monozygotic twins with inflammatory bowel disease. TCRdb re-called the 5' RACE reads and gives one entry per CDR3 protein, without DNA. In all, the sample yields about 330,000 distinct CDR3 sequences. The sequenced sample was blood. Receptors were obtained from a human donor with ulcerative colitis or Crohn's disease, or a healthy co-twin of an affected twin (not recorded which).

The V and J genes are TRBV5-4 and TRBJ2-1; the TRBD2 assignment by TCRdb is unverifiable without DNA. The CDR3 length is 16 residues. Per germline, CDR1 SGHNT and CDR2 YYREEE (reference sequence). CDR3 protein: CASSQGLAGGQNEQFF.

The chain uses TRBV5-1 and TRBJ2-5; the D call from TCRdb, TRBD2, cannot be confirmed without DNA. This CDR3 contains 15 residues. Germline-derived CDR1 and CDR2 are SGHRS and YFSETQ. The chain's CDR3 is CASSLAGLAEETQYF.